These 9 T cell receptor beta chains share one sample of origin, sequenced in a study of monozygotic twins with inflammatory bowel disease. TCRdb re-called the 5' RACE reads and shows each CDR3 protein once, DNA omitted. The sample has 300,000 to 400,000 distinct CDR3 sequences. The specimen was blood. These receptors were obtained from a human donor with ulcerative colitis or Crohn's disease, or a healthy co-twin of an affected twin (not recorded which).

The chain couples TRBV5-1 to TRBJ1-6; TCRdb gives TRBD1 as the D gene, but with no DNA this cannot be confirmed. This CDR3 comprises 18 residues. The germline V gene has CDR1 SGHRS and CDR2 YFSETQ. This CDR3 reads CASSGTGTGRFSESPLHF.

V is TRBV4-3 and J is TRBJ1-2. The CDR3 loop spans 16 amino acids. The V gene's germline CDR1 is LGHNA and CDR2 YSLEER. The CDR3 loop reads CASSQEGRESNYGYTF.

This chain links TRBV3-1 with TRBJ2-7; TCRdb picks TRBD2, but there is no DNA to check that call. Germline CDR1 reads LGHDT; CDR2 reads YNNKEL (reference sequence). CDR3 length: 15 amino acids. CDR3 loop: CASSQLGGLAGAQYF.

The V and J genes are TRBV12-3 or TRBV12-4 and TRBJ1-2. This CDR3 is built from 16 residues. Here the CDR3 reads CASSRGSYGPARGYTF.

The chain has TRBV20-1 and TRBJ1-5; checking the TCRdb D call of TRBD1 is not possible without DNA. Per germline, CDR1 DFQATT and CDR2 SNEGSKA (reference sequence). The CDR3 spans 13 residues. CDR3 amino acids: CSAVAQGSQPQHF.

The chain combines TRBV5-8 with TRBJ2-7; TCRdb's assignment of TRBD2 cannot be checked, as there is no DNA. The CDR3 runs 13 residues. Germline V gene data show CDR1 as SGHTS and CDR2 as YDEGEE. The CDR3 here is CASNRGGINEQYF.

CDR3 sequence: CASSSRDRVHEQYF. The chain is built from TRBV6-2 or TRBV6-3 and TRBJ2-7; the D call from TCRdb, TRBD1, cannot be confirmed without DNA. The CDR3 totals 14 residues. Germline V gene lookup returns CDR1 MNHEY and CDR2 SVGEGT.

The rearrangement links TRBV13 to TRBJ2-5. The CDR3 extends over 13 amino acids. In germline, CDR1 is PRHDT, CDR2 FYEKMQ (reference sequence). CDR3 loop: CASSIDHQETQYF.

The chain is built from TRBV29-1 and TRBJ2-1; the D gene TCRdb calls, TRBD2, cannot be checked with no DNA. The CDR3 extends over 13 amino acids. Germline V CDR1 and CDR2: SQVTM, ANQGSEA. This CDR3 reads CSVGLAEYNEQFF.